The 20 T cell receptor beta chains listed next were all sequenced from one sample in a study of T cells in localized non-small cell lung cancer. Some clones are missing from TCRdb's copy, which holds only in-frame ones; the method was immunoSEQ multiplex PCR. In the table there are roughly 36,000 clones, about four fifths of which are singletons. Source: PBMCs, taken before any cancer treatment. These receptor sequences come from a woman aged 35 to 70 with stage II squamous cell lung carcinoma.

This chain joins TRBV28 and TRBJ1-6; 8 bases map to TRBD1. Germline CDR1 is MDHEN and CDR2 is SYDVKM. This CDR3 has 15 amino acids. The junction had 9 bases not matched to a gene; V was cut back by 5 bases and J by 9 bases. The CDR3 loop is CASSPVDRDGSPLHF. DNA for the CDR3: TGTGCCAGCAGTCCTGTGGACAGGGACGGTTCACCCCTCCACTTT.

The chain's CDR3 is CASSFGTDYGYTF. The CDR3 region has the DNA TGTGCCAGCAGTTTCGGGACTGATTATGGCTACACCTTC. The V call is TRBV28, the J call TRBJ1-2; possibly TRBD1 for D (5 bases). Per germline, CDR1 MDHEN and CDR2 SYDVKM. Between the trimmed V and J ends, which lost 3 bases and 5 bases, there was a span of 10 bases. This CDR3 contains 13 residues.

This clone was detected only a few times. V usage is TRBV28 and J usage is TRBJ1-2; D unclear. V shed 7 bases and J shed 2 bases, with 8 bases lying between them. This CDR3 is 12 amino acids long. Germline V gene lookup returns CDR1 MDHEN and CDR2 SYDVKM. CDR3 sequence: CASTSSNYGYTF. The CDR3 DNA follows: TGTGCCAGCACCTCTTCGAACTATGGCTACACCTTC.

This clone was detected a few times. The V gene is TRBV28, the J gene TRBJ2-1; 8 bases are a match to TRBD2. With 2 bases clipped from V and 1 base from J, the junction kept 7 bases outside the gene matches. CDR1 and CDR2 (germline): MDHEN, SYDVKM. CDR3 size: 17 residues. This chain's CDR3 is CASSLDSGRGSYNEQFF. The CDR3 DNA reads TGTGCCAGCAGTTTAGACAGCGGGAGAGGTTCCTACAATGAGCAGTTCTTC. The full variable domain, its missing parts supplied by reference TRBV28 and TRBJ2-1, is DVKVTQSSRYLVKRTGEKVFLECVQDMDHENMFWYRQDPGLGLRLIYFSYDVKMKEKGDIPEGYSVSREKKERFSLILESASTNQTSMYLCASSLDSGRGSYNEQFFGPGTRLTVL.

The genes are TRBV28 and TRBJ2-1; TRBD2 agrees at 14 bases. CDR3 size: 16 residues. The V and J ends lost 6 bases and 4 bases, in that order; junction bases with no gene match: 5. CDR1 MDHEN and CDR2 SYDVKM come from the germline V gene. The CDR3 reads CASSGTSGRGYNEQFF. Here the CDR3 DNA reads TGTGCCAGCAGCGGGACTAGCGGGAGAGGGTACAATGAGCAGTTCTTC.

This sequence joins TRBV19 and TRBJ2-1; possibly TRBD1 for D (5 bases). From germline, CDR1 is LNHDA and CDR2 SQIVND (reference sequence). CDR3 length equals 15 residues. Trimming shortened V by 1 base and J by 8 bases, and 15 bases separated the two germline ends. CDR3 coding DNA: TGTGCCAGTAGTATAGCTGGCGGTACAGGCCATGAGCAGTTCTTC. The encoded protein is CASSIAGGTGHEQFF. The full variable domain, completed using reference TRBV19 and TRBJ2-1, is DGGITQSPKYLFRKEGQNVTLSCEQNLNHDAMYWYRQDPGQGLRLIYYSQIVNDFQKGDIAEGYSVSREKKESFPLTVTSAQKNPTAFYLCASSIAGGTGHEQFFGPGTRLTVL.

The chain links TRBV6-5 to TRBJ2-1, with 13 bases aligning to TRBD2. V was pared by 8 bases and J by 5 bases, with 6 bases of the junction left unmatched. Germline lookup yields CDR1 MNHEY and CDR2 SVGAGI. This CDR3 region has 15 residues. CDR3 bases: TGTGCCAGCGCGACAGGACTAGCGGGGGACAATGAGCAGTTCTTC. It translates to CASATGLAGDNEQFF.

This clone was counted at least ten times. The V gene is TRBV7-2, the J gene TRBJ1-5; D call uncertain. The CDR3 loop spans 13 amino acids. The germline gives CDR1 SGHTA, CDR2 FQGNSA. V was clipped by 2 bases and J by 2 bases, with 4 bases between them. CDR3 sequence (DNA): TGTGCCAGCAGCTTAATGGGCAATCAGCCCCAGCATTTT. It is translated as CASSLMGNQPQHF.

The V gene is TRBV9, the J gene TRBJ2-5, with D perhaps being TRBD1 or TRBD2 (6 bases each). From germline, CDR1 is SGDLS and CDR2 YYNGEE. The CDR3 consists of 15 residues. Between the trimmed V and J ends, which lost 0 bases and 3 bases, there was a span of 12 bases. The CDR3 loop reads CASSVGGGTKETQYF. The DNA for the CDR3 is TGTGCCAGCAGCGTAGGAGGAGGGACAAAAGAGACCCAGTACTTC. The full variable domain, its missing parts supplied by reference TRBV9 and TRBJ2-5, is DSGVTQTPKHLITATGQRVTLRCSPRSGDLSVYWYQQSLDQGLQFLIQYYNGEERAKGNILERFSAQQFPDLHSELNLSSLELGDSALYFCASSVGGGTKETQYFGPGTRLLVL.

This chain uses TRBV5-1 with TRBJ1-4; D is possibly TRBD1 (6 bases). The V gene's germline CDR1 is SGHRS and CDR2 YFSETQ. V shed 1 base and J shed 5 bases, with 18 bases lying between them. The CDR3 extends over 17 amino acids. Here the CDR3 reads CASSLTPGQGINEKLFF. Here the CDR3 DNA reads TGCGCCAGCAGCTTGACCCCGGGGCAGGGGATAAATGAAAAACTGTTTTTT.

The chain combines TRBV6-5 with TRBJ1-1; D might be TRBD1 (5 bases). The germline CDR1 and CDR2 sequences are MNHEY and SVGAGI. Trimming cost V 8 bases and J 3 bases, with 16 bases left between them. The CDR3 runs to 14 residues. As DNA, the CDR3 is TGTGCCAGCCAACAACGGAGGGGCTACACTGAAGCTTTCTTT. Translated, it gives CASQQRRGYTEAFF.

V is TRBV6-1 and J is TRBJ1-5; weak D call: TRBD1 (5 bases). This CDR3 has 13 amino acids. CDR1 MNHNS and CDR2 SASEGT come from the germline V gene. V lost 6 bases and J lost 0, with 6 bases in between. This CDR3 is CASRGGSNQPQHF. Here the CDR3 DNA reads TGTGCCAGCAGGGGGGGTAGCAATCAGCCCCAGCATTTT.

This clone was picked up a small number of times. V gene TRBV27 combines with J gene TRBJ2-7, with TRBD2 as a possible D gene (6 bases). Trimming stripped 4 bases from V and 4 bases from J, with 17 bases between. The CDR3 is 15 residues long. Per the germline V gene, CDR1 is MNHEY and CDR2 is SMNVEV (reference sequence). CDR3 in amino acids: CASSSPGRDLYEQYF. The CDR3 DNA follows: TGTGCCAGCAGTTCCCCGGGGCGGGATCTTTACGAGCAGTACTTC.

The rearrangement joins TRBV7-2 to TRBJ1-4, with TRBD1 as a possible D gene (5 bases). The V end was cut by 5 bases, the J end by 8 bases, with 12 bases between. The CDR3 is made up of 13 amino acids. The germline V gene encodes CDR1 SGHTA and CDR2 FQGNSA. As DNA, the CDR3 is TGTGCCAGCAGCCCCTATGGGGACGAAAAACTGTTTTTT. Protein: CASSPYGDEKLFF.

The CDR3 loop reads CASSLGEETQYF. DNA for the CDR3: TGTGCCAGCAGCCTAGGGGAAGAGACCCAGTACTTC. This sequence joins TRBV9 and TRBJ2-5; D may be TRBD1 (5 bases). This CDR3 spans 12 amino acids. Trimming removed 4 bases from V and 3 bases from J, with 7 bases in between. Per the germline V gene, CDR1 is SGDLS and CDR2 is YYNGEE.

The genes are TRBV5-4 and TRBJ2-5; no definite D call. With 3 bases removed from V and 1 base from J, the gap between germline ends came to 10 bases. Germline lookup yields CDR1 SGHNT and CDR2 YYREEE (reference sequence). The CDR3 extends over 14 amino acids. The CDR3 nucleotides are TGTGCCAGCAGCTCTCAGGAGCTCCAAGAGACCCAGTACTTC. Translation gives CASSSQELQETQYF.

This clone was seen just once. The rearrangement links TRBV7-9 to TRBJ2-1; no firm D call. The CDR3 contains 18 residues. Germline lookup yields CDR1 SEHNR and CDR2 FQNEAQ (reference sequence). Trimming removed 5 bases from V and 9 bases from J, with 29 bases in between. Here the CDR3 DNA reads TGTGCCAGCAGCCCAAAAAGGCGGCTAGAAACCCCATCCGGTGAGCAGTTCTTC. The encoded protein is CASSPKRRLETPSGEQFF.

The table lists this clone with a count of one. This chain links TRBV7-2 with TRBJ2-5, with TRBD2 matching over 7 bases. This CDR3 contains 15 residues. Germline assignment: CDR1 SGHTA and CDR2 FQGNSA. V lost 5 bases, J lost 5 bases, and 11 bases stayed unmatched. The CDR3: CASSTQIGLGETQYF. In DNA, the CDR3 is TGTGCCAGCAGCACCCAAATAGGACTAGGGGAGACCCAGTACTTC.

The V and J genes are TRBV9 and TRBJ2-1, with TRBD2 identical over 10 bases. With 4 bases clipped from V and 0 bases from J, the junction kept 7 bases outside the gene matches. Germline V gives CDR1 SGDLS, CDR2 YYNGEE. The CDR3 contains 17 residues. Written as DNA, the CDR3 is TGTGCCAGCAGCAGAGAAGCTAGCGGGAGCTCCTACAATGAGCAGTTCTTC. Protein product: CASSREASGSSYNEQFF. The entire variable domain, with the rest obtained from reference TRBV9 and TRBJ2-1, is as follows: DSGVTQTPKHLITATGQRVTLRCSPRSGDLSVYWYQQSLDQGLQFLIQYYNGEERAKGNILERFSAQQFPDLHSELNLSSLELGDSALYFCASSREASGSSYNEQFFGPGTRLTVL.

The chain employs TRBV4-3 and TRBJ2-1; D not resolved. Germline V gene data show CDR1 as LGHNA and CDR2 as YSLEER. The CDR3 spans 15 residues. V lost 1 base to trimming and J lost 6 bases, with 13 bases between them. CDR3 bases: TGCGCCAGCAGCCAAGGCGATAGCTCGCGCAATGAGCAGTTCTTC. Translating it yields CASSQGDSSRNEQFF.